These 27 T cell receptor beta chains were sequenced from one sample in a study of identical twins. TCRdb used MiXCR to reprocess the 5' RACE reads, holding one entry per CDR3 protein. The sample yields fewer than 350,000 distinct CDR3 sequences, about 8% seen once. These data were likewise used in another study, on yellow fever vaccine responses in identical twins.

What was sequenced was memory (CD45RO+) T cells sorted from blood. The receptors shown here come from a young woman in good health.

Many counts were recorded for this clonotype. The chain employs TRBV5-5 and TRBJ1-4; 7 bases are a match to TRBD1. From germline, CDR1 is SGHKS and CDR2 YYEKEE (reference sequence). J was trimmed by 4 bases and V by 4 bases; bases with no gene match: 10. This CDR3 is built from 16 residues. The CDR3 DNA is TGTGCCAGCAGCATAGACAGGGCGGTCAATAATGAAAAACTGTTTTTT. It encodes CASSIDRAVNNEKLFF.

The rearrangement joins TRBV18 to TRBJ2-2; TRBD1 is a possible D gene (5 bases). CDR3 length: 15 residues. Deletions cut 4 bases from V and 4 bases from J, with 13 bases between. The germline gives CDR1 KGHSH, CDR2 LQKENI. The CDR3 bases are TGTGCCAGCTCACTATCGCCCAGGGTCACCGGGGAGCTGTTTTTT. Protein sequence: CASSLSPRVTGELFF.

This clonotype was recorded at least ten times. The chain joins TRBV24-1 to TRBJ1-2; D unresolved. The germline V gene encodes CDR1 KGHDR and CDR2 SFDVKD. V lost 10 bases, J lost 4 bases, and 12 bases lay in between. This CDR3 contains 12 residues. CDR3 loop: CATNSEGYGYTF. CDR3 DNA sequence: TGTGCCACTAACTCCGAGGGCTATGGCTACACCTTC.

This clonotype has ten or more counts. This chain connects TRBV5-1 to TRBJ2-1; 8 bases are a match to TRBD2. The CDR3 is made up of 16 amino acids. Germline CDR1 reads SGHRS; CDR2 reads YFSETQ. J lost 4 bases, V lost 3 bases, and 9 bases had no gene match. The CDR3 DNA sequence: TGCGCCAGCAGCTCCACCGGGGGGGGTCCTTACAATGAGCAGTTCTTC. Translation: CASSSTGGGPYNEQFF. The full variable domain, with the rest looked up from reference TRBV5-1 and TRBJ2-1, is KAGVTQTPRYLIKTRGQQVTLSCSPISGHRSVSWYQQTPGQGLQFLFEYFSETQRNKGNFPGRFSGRQFSNSRSEMNVSTLELGDSALYLCASSSTGGGPYNEQFFGPGTRLTVL.

V gene TRBV21-1 combines with J gene TRBJ2-7; the listed D gene, TRBD1, was not tested against the DNA. TRBV21-1 is shown as a pseudogene. CDR3 size: 16 residues. CDR3 coding DNA: TGTGCCAGCAGCAAATATCCCGGGACAGGGGGTAACGAGCAGTACGTC. Translating gives CASSKYPGTGGNEQYV.

Comments on this clonotype: This sequence may be a read error, since a much larger clone differs from it by one base. The chain uses TRBV5-1 and TRBJ2-3; D possibly corresponds to TRBD1 (6 bases). The CDR3 extends over 14 amino acids. V was pared by 5 bases and J by 3 bases, with 13 bases between. The germline V gene has CDR1 SGHRS and CDR2 YFSETQ. CDR3 loop: CASRPGHGTDTQYF. DNA of the CDR3: TGCGCCAGCAGACCGGGACACGGGACAGATACGCAGTATTTT.

This clonotype was observed a handful of times. The gene calls are TRBV10-3 and TRBJ1-5, with D unclear. This CDR3 region has 13 residues. Trimming left V 0 bases short and J 4 bases short, with 4 bases between. Germline lookup yields CDR1 ENHRY and CDR2 SYGVKD. The CDR3, as DNA: TGTGCCATCAGTGAGTCGAGGAATCAGCCCCAGCATTTT. This sequence encodes CAISESRNQPQHF.

The table lists this clonotype with many counts. The chain employs TRBV14 and TRBJ2-1, with D possibly TRBD2 on 6 matching bases. This CDR3 is built from 16 residues. Germline V lookup: CDR1 SGHDN, CDR2 FVKESK. V lost 1 base, J lost 2 bases, and 12 bases lay in between. CDR3: CASSQVGAGTYNEQFF. CDR3 bases: TGTGCCAGCAGCCAAGTTGGTGCGGGAACCTACAATGAGCAGTTCTTC.

There are many counts of this clonotype. This rearrangement joins TRBV28 to TRBJ2-1, with TRBD2 identical over 12 bases. CDR3 size: 15 residues. Germline V CDR1 and CDR2: MDHEN, SYDVKM. J was trimmed by 8 bases and V by 4 bases; bases with no gene match: 6. CDR3: CASSSASGGADEQFF. The CDR3 coding sequence is TGTGCCAGCAGTTCAGCTAGCGGGGGGGCCGATGAGCAGTTCTTC. Full variable domain (outside the CDR3, taken from reference TRBV28 and TRBJ2-1): DVKVTQSSRYLVKRTGEKVFLECVQDMDHENMFWYRQDPGLGLRLIYFSYDVKMKEKGDIPEGYSVSREKKERFSLILESASTNQTSMYLCASSSASGGADEQFFGPGTRLTVL.

V is TRBV19 and J is TRBJ1-6, with D hard to call. The V and J ends lost 1 base and 7 bases respectively, with 8 bases between them. Germline values: CDR1 LNHDA, CDR2 SQIVND (reference sequence). The CDR3 extends over 14 amino acids. In nucleotides, the CDR3 is TGTGCCAGTAGTATAGGGCAGCTCAATTCACCCCTCCACTTT. Its protein product is CASSIGQLNSPLHF.

Many counts were recorded for this clonotype. V and J are TRBV5-1 and TRBJ2-7, with 8 bases fitting TRBD1. The ends lost 1 base at V and 5 bases at J; junction bases unmatched: 5. CDR3 length: 14 amino acids. Germline loops: CDR1 SGHRS, CDR2 YFSETQ. The CDR3 reads CASSLLGQGNEQYF. The CDR3 coding sequence is TGCGCCAGCAGCTTGTTAGGACAGGGAAACGAGCAGTACTTC.

A few counts support this clonotype. The chain couples TRBV9 to TRBJ2-1; D may correspond to TRBD1 or TRBD2 (6 bases each). V was cut by 2 bases and J by 0 bases, with 15 bases left in between. This CDR3 has 17 residues. The germline CDR1 and CDR2 sequences are SGDLS and YYNGEE. The CDR3: CASSVPRGPASYNEQFF. The CDR3 nucleotides are TGTGCCAGCAGCGTCCCCCGGGGGCCAGCCTCCTACAATGAGCAGTTCTTC.

This clonotype was found a few times. V and J are TRBV9 and TRBJ1-2; 12 bases fit TRBD1. CDR1 is SGDLS and CDR2 is YYNGEE in the germline V gene. Trimming cost V 4 bases and J 4 bases; bases outside gene matches: 2. The CDR3 is made up of 14 amino acids. CDR3 protein: CASSSGQGAYGYTF. CDR3 bases: TGTGCCAGCAGCTCGGGACAGGGGGCCTATGGCTACACCTTC.

V is TRBV20-1 and J is TRBJ2-1, with D perhaps matching TRBD2 (5 bases). Trimming stripped 0 bases from V and 9 bases from J, with 18 bases between. The germline CDR1 and CDR2 sequences are DFQATT and SNEGSKA (reference sequence). This CDR3 contains 15 residues. The DNA of the CDR3 is TGCAGTGCTAGAGATAATCGGGAATTTCACAGTGAGCAGTTCTTC. Amino acids: CSARDNREFHSEQFF.

This clonotype occurred many times. V is TRBV20-1 and J is TRBJ2-7, with 7 positions matching TRBD1. The CDR3 is 16 amino acids. J was trimmed by 0 bases and V by 1 base; bases with no gene match: 9. The germline CDR1 and CDR2 sequences are DFQATT and SNEGSKA (reference sequence). The CDR3 region is CSARAGRDSLSYEQYF. The CDR3 coding sequence is TGCAGTGCTAGAGCGGGCCGGGACAGTCTCTCCTACGAGCAGTACTTC.

This clonotype was detected a few times. The genes are TRBV7-9 and TRBJ2-1; D tentatively fits TRBD1 or TRBD2 (5 bases each). There are 17 residues in the CDR3. The V end lost 5 bases, the J end lost 3 bases, and 20 bases lay between the germline ends. Germline V gives CDR1 SEHNR, CDR2 FQNEAQ (reference sequence). The CDR3 sequence: CASSPGGFPTNYNEQFF. The CDR3, as DNA: TGTGCCAGCAGCCCTGGGGGATTCCCAACTAACTACAATGAGCAGTTCTTC.

The rearrangement uses TRBV6-2 or TRBV6-3 and TRBJ2-1, with TRBD2 matching over 10 bases. The trim removed 7 bases at V and 2 bases at J, leaving 5 bases unmatched. Germline CDR1 MNHEY, CDR2 SVGEGT. CDR3 length: 15 amino acids. CDR3: CASTPGLAAYNEQFF. The CDR3 DNA is TGTGCCAGCACCCCAGGACTAGCGGCCTACAATGAGCAGTTCTTC.

This chain joins TRBV18 and TRBJ1-1; D not resolved. The V gene lost 2 bases and the J gene lost 1 base, with 5 bases spanning the gap. CDR1 is KGHSH, CDR2 LQKENI, per germline. The CDR3 extends over 13 amino acids. CDR3 DNA sequence: TGTGCCAGCTCACCAGACGAGAACACTGAAGCTTTCTTT. Translation: CASSPDENTEAFF.

This clonotype was seen ten or more times. This chain uses TRBV7-7 with TRBJ2-2; 10 positions agree with TRBD2. CDR1 is SSHAT and CDR2 is FNYEAQ in the germline V gene (reference sequence). This CDR3 is 16 amino acids long. The V segment lost 4 bases and the J segment 1 base; nucleotides outside the gene matches: 3. CDR3 bases: TGTGCCAGCAGCTCCATAGCGGGAGGGAACACCGGGGAGCTGTTTTTT. Encoded protein: CASSSIAGGNTGELFF.

This clonotype has just a few counts. The chain employs TRBV2 and TRBJ2-5; 14 bases line up with TRBD2. This CDR3 has 18 residues. The germline gives CDR1 SNHLY, CDR2 FYNNEI. V lost 7 bases to trimming and J lost 3 bases; unmatched junction nucleotides: 13. The CDR3 loop is CASTPPGTSGGLEETQYF. CDR3 sequence (DNA): TGTGCCAGCACCCCCCCCGGGACTAGCGGGGGACTTGAAGAGACCCAGTACTTC.

This clonotype showed up many times. The V call is TRBV20-1, the J call TRBJ2-5; D not resolved. This CDR3 is built from 12 residues. Between the trimmed V and J ends, which lost 5 bases and 5 bases, there was a span of 12 bases. From germline, CDR1 is DFQATT and CDR2 SNEGSKA (reference sequence). The CDR3 loop reads CSALAGWETQYF. The CDR3 DNA is TGCAGTGCTTTAGCCGGGTGGGAGACCCAGTACTTC.

This clonotype was seen at least ten times. CDR3 in DNA: TGTGCCACCAGTGGAAAGGGGGCGCCGCGCAATGAGCAGTTCTTC. Residues: CATSGKGAPRNEQFF. The chain couples TRBV24-1 to TRBJ2-1; 7 positions match TRBD1. The CDR3 length is 15 residues. With V trimmed by 5 bases and J by 6 bases, 9 bases remained unmatched. Germline V gives CDR1 KGHDR, CDR2 SFDVKD.

This clonotype was seen a few times. The rearrangement uses TRBV20-1 and TRBJ2-5; D might be TRBD1 or TRBD2, each matching 6 bases. Germline V gives CDR1 DFQATT, CDR2 SNEGSKA (reference sequence). Trimming took 6 bases from V and 0 from J, leaving 14 bases between them. This CDR3 contains 14 residues. In DNA form, the CDR3 reads TGCAGTGCCCGAAGGGGGGCCAACCAAGAGACCCAGTACTTC. Its translation is CSARRGANQETQYF.

This clonotype occurred many times. The V call is TRBV20-1, the J call TRBJ2-3; the D call may be TRBD1 or TRBD2 (5 bases each). V was shortened by 6 bases and J by 7 bases, with 20 bases between the two germline ends. This CDR3 region has 14 residues. In germline, CDR1 is DFQATT, CDR2 SNEGSKA (reference sequence). CDR3: CSAPGARPTYTQYF. CDR3 nucleotide sequence: TGCAGTGCCCCCGGGGCTAGACCAACCTATACGCAGTATTTT.

CDR3 in amino acids: CASSETSTGPNEKLFF. In DNA, the CDR3 is TGTGCCAGCAGTGAAACCTCGACAGGTCCGAATGAAAAACTGTTTTTT. The chain links TRBV25-1 to TRBJ1-4; tentative D call: TRBD1 (6 bases). The CDR3 sequence is 16 residues long. The V end was cut by 2 bases, the J end by 5 bases, with 15 bases between. CDR1 and CDR2 (germline): MGHDK, SYGVNS.

In this sample, this clonotype turned up many times. The CDR3: CSARGASGQPQHF. CDR3 in DNA: TGCAGTGCTAGAGGAGCTTCGGGTCAGCCCCAGCATTTT. This sequence joins TRBV20-1 and TRBJ1-5, with D hard to call. From germline, CDR1 is DFQATT and CDR2 SNEGSKA (reference sequence). The CDR3 is 13 amino acids. Trimming left V 1 base short and J 6 bases short, with 10 bases between.

This clonotype came up many times. The genes are TRBV6-1 and TRBJ2-3; 12 nucleotides line up with TRBD2. The CDR3 sequence is 17 residues long. Germline V CDR1 and CDR2: MNHNS, SASEGT. Trimming at V came to 6 bases and at J to 1 base, leaving 8 bases not matched to a gene. The CDR3 spells CASRDYGTSGRTDTQYF. CDR3 bases: TGTGCCAGCAGGGACTATGGGACTAGCGGGCGCACAGATACGCAGTATTTT.